A single sample gave rise to the 18 T cell receptor beta chains below, sequenced in a study of blood T cells in healthy people across ages. The use of a sample-barcoded 5' primer and a J-beta primer mix characterized a second PCR of 7 to 11 cycles. A single record per CDR3 protein comes from TCRdb applying MiXCR to the 5' RACE reads. The data contain 730,000 or so distinct CDR3 sequences, around 43% of them singletons. Sequences were obtained from blood. These TCRs come from an older man in good health.

This clonotype was counted between two and nine times. A junction boundary mismatches the germline segment, possibly from a read error. The CDR3 loop is CASSPDRVQETQYF. The CDR3 DNA reads TGTGCTAGCAGCCCGGACAGGGTCCAAGAGACCCAGTACTTC. The V gene is TRBV7-7, the J gene TRBJ2-5; 8 bases agree with TRBD1. Germline assignment: CDR1 SSHAT and CDR2 FNYEAQ (reference sequence). The CDR3 runs to 14 residues. Using reference TRBV7-7 and TRBJ2-5 for the parts outside the CDR3, the full variable domain is GAGVSQSPRYKVTKRGQDVTLRCDPISSHATLYWYQQALGQGPEFLTYFNYEAQPDKSGLPSDRFSAERPEGSISTLTIQRTEQRDSAMYRCASSPDRVQETQYFGPGTRLLVL.

Of note for this clonotype: The limits of the CDR3 on the DNA are not certain, so only TCRdb's listed CDR3 is given. The chain couples TRBV29-1 to TRBJ2-7; no DNA check was done on the table's D call, TRBD1. Germline V gene data show CDR1 as SQVTM and CDR2 as ANQGSEA. The CDR3 comprises 15 residues, both ends counted. The CDR3 protein is CSVKGVAGGLSGQYF.

The chain recombines TRBV28 with TRBJ2-5; 13 bases are shared with TRBD2. Germline CDR1 MDHEN, CDR2 SYDVKM. CDR3 length equals 16 residues. V lost 11 bases to trimming and J lost 2 bases; unmatched junction nucleotides: 11. The CDR3 reads CAGSSGTSGTQETQYF. The DNA of the CDR3 is TGTGCCGGATCAAGTGGGACTAGCGGGACTCAAGAGACCCAGTACTTC.

The chain uses TRBV28 and TRBJ2-5; TRBD2 matches at 8 bases. The end of the DNA fits TRBJ2-7 better, so the J call may be wrong. Germline V CDR1 and CDR2: MDHEN, SYDVKM. The CDR3 has 13 amino acids. CDR3 amino acids: CASTSSGPYEQYF. DNA of the CDR3: TGTGCCAGCACCTCTAGCGGGCCCTACGAGCAGTACTTC.

The table lists this clonotype with many counts. In DNA, the CDR3 is TGTGCCAGCAGCTCACAGGGCCGAAGGACTGAAGCTTTCTTT. This gives the protein CASSSQGRRTEAFF. The V call is TRBV7-2, the J call TRBJ1-1, with D possibly being TRBD1 (6 bases). Trimming removed 4 bases from V and 5 bases from J, with 14 bases in between. CDR3 length: 14 amino acids. Per the germline V gene, CDR1 is SGHTA and CDR2 is FQGNSA. Complete variable domain (other parts from reference TRBV7-2 and TRBJ1-1): GAGVSQSPSNKVTEKGKDVELRCDPISGHTALYWYRQSLGQGLEFLIYFQGNSAPDKSGLPSDRFSAERTGGSVSTLTIQRTQQEDSAVYLCASSSQGRRTEAFFGQGTRLTVV.

The chain is built from TRBV28 and TRBJ2-4; D ambiguous. Germline assignment: CDR1 MDHEN and CDR2 SYDVKM. This CDR3 region has 19 residues. The ends were cut back, 7 bases at V and 0 bases at J, with 25 bases in the middle. CDR3 sequence (DNA): TGTGCCAGCAACACGGTGGCCCCTATGCGGCTACTAGCCAAAAACATTCAGTACTTC. Its translation is CASNTVAPMRLLAKNIQYF.

This clonotype has more than one count but fewer than ten. The genes are TRBV28 and TRBJ2-7, with D hard to call. Germline values: CDR1 MDHEN, CDR2 SYDVKM. Trimming removed 5 bases from V and 1 base from J, with 9 bases in between. CDR3 size: 13 residues. The CDR3: CASSESESYEQYF. The CDR3 DNA reads as TGTGCCAGCAGTGAAAGCGAATCCTACGAGCAGTACTTC.

This clonotype has more than one count but fewer than ten. This chain connects TRBV14 to TRBJ2-3; D is undetermined. The CDR3 contains 13 residues. V lost 4 bases and J lost 3, with 8 bases in between. Germline CDR1 SGHDN, CDR2 FVKESK. CDR3 in amino acids: CASSRFRTDTQYF. The CDR3 DNA reads as TGTGCCAGCAGCCGGTTCCGAACAGATACGCAGTATTTT.

This chain uses TRBV27 with TRBJ2-4; maybe TRBD2 (5 bases). Looked up from germline, CDR1 is MNHEY and CDR2 is SMNVEV (reference sequence). V lost 8 bases to trimming and J lost 3 bases, with 11 bases between them. The CDR3 has 13 residues. CDR3 loop: CASRRLGKNIQYF. As DNA, the CDR3 is TGTGCCAGCCGGAGGTTAGGCAAAAACATTCAGTACTTC.

The chain uses TRBV4-1 and TRBJ2-4, with D uncertain. Trimming stripped 0 bases from V and 0 bases from J, with 12 bases between. The germline gives CDR1 MGHRA, CDR2 YSYEKL. This CDR3 has 17 residues. The CDR3 DNA reads as TGCGCCAGCAGCCAAGAGGCGGCATCATTAGCCAAAAACATTCAGTACTTC. Protein product: CASSQEAASLAKNIQYF.

This clonotype has just a few counts. V and J are TRBV13 and TRBJ2-3; D gene ambiguous. Germline V CDR1 and CDR2: PRHDT, FYEKMQ (reference sequence). V shed 1 base and J shed 1 base, with 6 bases lying between them. The CDR3 loop spans 14 amino acids. The CDR3, as DNA: TGTGCCAGCAGCTTAGTACAGCGCACAGATACGCAGTATTTT. Its translation: CASSLVQRTDTQYF.

This clonotype was recorded a few times. The V call is TRBV24-1, the J call TRBJ2-7; D might be TRBD1 or TRBD2, each matching 7 bases. From germline, CDR1 is KGHDR and CDR2 SFDVKD. With 6 bases removed from V and 3 bases from J, the gap between germline ends came to 14 bases. The CDR3 spans 14 residues. CDR3 region: CATSLSGTDYEQYF. The CDR3 region has the DNA TGTGCCACCAGTCTGAGCGGGACAGACTACGAGCAGTACTTC.

This clonotype showed up many times. A much larger clone sits a single nucleotide away, making a read error possible. This chain joins TRBV6-5 and TRBJ2-7; D may be TRBD2 (5 bases). Germline values: CDR1 MNHEY, CDR2 SVGAGI. The CDR3 runs to 13 residues. V lost 0 bases, J lost 7 bases, and 10 bases lay in between. The DNA of the CDR3 is TGTGCCAGCAGTTACTCTGGAGCGGATGAGCAGTACTTC. Its translation: CASSYSGADEQYF.

V and J are TRBV2 and TRBJ1-5; the match to TRBD1 covers 11 bases. The CDR3 loop spans 15 amino acids. The J segment lost 6 bases and the V segment lost 4 bases, leaving 5 bases of the junction unmatched. Germline V gives CDR1 SNHLY, CDR2 FYNNEI. The CDR3 DNA follows: TGTGCCAGCAGTGGGGACAGGGGGATTCCTCAGCCCCAGCATTTT. Translated, it gives CASSGDRGIPQPQHF.

Of note for this clonotype: This could be a read error, since a much larger clone is one nucleotide away. The V and J genes are TRBV6-1 and TRBJ2-7; D gene uncertain. Germline CDR1 MNHNS, CDR2 SASEGT. The CDR3 sequence is 14 residues long. V lost 11 bases and J 3 bases, leaving 20 bases between the germline ends. For the CDR3, the DNA is TGTGCCCGCCGCCCCCCCGGGCCCTACTACGAGCAGTACTTC. It translates to CARRPPGPYYEQYF.

Only a few counts were recorded for this clonotype. The chain combines TRBV7-2 with TRBJ2-2; D not certain. This CDR3 spans 14 amino acids. Per germline, CDR1 SGHTA and CDR2 FQGNSA. Between the trimmed V and J ends, which lost 5 bases and 7 bases, there was a span of 14 bases. The DNA of the CDR3 is TGTGCCAGCAGCCCCAGTGGTCGGTTCGGGGAGCTGTTTTTT. This sequence encodes CASSPSGRFGELFF.

This clonotype was detected only a few times. The V call is TRBV4-3, the J call TRBJ2-2; D not certain. Germline lookup yields CDR1 LGHNA and CDR2 YSLEER. This CDR3 contains 14 residues. V was pared by 4 bases and J by 1 base, with 7 bases between. The CDR3 loop reads CASSRNGNTGELFF. In DNA form, the CDR3 reads TGCGCCAGCAGCCGGAATGGGAACACCGGGGAGCTGTTTTTT.

Only a few counts were recorded for this clonotype. This chain connects TRBV5-6 to TRBJ1-2; TRBD1 might be the D (5 bases). Germline CDR1 is SGHDT and CDR2 is YYEEEE. Deletions cut 0 bases from V and 3 bases from J, with 15 bases between. CDR3 length: 16 amino acids. The CDR3: CASSLDPGTSYYGYTF. The DNA for the CDR3 is TGTGCCAGCAGCTTGGATCCAGGGACTAGTTACTATGGCTACACCTTC.